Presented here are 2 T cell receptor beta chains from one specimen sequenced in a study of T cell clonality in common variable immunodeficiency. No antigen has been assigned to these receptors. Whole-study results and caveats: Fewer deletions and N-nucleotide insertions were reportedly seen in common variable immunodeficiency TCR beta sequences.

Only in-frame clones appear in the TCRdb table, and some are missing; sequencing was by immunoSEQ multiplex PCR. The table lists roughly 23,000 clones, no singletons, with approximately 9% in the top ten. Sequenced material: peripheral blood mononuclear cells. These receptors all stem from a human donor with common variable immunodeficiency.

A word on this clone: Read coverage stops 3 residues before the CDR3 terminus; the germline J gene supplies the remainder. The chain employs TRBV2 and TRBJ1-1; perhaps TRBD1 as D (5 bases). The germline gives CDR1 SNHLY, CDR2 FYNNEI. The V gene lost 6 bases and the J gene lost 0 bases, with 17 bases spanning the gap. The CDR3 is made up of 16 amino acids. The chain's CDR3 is CASSGKLGLLNTEAFF. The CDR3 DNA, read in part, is TGTGCCAGCAGCGGAAAGTTGGGACTTTTGAACACTGAA. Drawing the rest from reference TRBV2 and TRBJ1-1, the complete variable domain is EPEVTQTPSHQVTQMGQEVILRCVPISNHLYFYWYRQILGQKVEFLVSFYNNEISEKSEIFDDQFSVERPDGSNFTLKIRSTKLEDSAMYFCASSGKLGLLNTEAFFGQGTRLTVV.

The CDR3 region is CASSEAASGETQYF. The covered CDR3 bases are TGTGCCAGCAGTGAAGCGGCTAGCGGGGAGACC. J is TRBJ2-5 and V is TRBV2, with TRBD2 matching 8 bases. The CDR3 end falls 3 residues outside the read, so it is completed with the germline J gene. Germline V gene data show CDR1 as SNHLY and CDR2 as FYNNEI. The CDR3 spans 14 residues. V lost 0 bases and J lost 5; bases outside the gene matches: 2.